These T cell receptor beta chains were read from a single sample in a study of human T cells and chemical hapten exposure. One entry per CDR3 protein, called by TCRdb with MiXCR from the RACE reads. Of about 120,000 distinct CDR3 sequences detected, around 10% appear once; the ten largest clones hold 2% to 2.5%. Sequenced material: whole blood, taken in connection with sensitization to the hapten diphenylcyclopropenone (DPC). The origin of the receptors is a woman aged 45-59 years with alopecia areata. Some clones in this sample may be carry-over from other donors' samples. CDR3s include the opening cysteine and the closing phenylalanine or tryptophan. A D gene is named only where the DNA matches it firmly. Where a row states a size, it is once, few, many or the class of an expanded clone; other rows omit it.

j_gene: TRBJ2-4
abundance: NA
d_gene: NA
v_gene: TRBV2
CDR3aa: CASVAKNIQYF
CDR3nt: TGTGCCAGCGTAGCCAAAAACATTCAGTACTTC

j_gene: TRBJ1-1
abundance: few
d_gene: NA
v_gene: TRBV6-1
CDR3aa: CASSEGLAEAFF
CDR3nt: TGTGCCAGCAGTGAAGGGTTGGCTGAAGCTTTCTTT

j_gene: TRBJ1-2
abundance: NA
d_gene: NA
v_gene: TRBV10-3
CDR3aa: CATRGPTANYGYTF
CDR3nt: TGTGCCACCCGAGGACCGACTGCTAACTATGGCTACACCTTC

j_gene: TRBJ2-5
abundance: NA
d_gene: TRBD1
v_gene: TRBV12-3/TRBV12-4
CDR3aa: CASSPGPDRGALKDF
CDR3nt: TGTGCCAGCAGTCCCGGGCCGGACAGGGGGGCCCTAAAGGACTTC

j_gene: TRBJ2-5
abundance: few
d_gene: NA
v_gene: TRBV12-3/TRBV12-4
CDR3aa: CASSPSVTQYF
CDR3nt: TGTGCCAGCAGCCCCTCGGTGACCCAGTACTTC

j_gene: TRBJ1-5
abundance: many
d_gene: TRBD1
v_gene: TRBV29-1
CDR3aa: CSGVERDRDSNQPQHF
CDR3nt: TGCAGCGGTGTTGAAAGGGACAGGGATAGCAATCAGCCCCAGCATTTT

j_gene: TRBJ1-1
abundance: many
d_gene: NA
v_gene: TRBV29-1
CDR3aa: CSAQGFTEAFF
CDR3nt: TGCAGCGCACAGGGTTTCACTGAAGCTTTCTTT

j_gene: TRBJ1-2
abundance: NA
d_gene: NA
v_gene: TRBV7-9
CDR3aa: CASSLDREDGYTF
CDR3nt: TGTGCCAGCAGCCTGGACCGGGAGGATGGCTACACCTTC

j_gene: TRBJ2-7
abundance: few
d_gene: NA
v_gene: TRBV29-1
CDR3aa: CSVEAGEDSYEQYF
CDR3nt: TGCAGCGTTGAAGCCGGGGAGGACTCCTACGAGCAGTACTTC

j_gene: TRBJ1-6
abundance: NA
d_gene: NA
v_gene: TRBV4-2
CDR3aa: CASSQSSGRNNSPLHF
CDR3nt: TGTGCCAGCAGCCAAAGTTCCGGGAGAAATAATTCACCCCTCCACTTT

j_gene: TRBJ2-5
abundance: NA
d_gene: TRBD1
v_gene: TRBV6-1
CDR3aa: CASSPGQGDLAQYF
CDR3nt: TGTGCCAGCAGTCCGGGACAGGGGGATTTGGCCCAGTACTTC

j_gene: TRBJ2-6
abundance: many
d_gene: NA
v_gene: TRBV7-2
CDR3aa: CASAPFSGANVLTF
CDR3nt: TGTGCCAGCGCCCCCTTCTCTGGGGCCAACGTCCTGACTTTC

j_gene: TRBJ2-3
abundance: NA
d_gene: TRBD2
v_gene: TRBV20-1
CDR3aa: CSARPRLATDTQYF
CDR3nt: TGCAGTGCTCGGCCCCGACTAGCGACAGATACGCAGTATTTT

j_gene: TRBJ2-3
abundance: few
d_gene: NA
v_gene: TRBV11-2
CDR3aa: CASSLERLPADTQYF
CDR3nt: TGTGCCAGCAGCTTAGAAAGGCTCCCAGCAGATACGCAGTATTTT

j_gene: TRBJ1-2
abundance: NA
d_gene: NA
v_gene: TRBV7-9
CDR3aa: CASSLVSGLDGYTF
CDR3nt: TGTGCCAGCAGCTTAGTTTCGGGGCTCGATGGCTACACCTTC

j_gene: TRBJ2-7
abundance: few
d_gene: NA
v_gene: TRBV2
CDR3aa: CASSVQYEQYF
CDR3nt: TGTGCCAGCAGTGTCCAGTACGAGCAGTACTTC

j_gene: TRBJ2-7
abundance: few
d_gene: TRBD2
v_gene: TRBV7-2
CDR3aa: CASSILAGGKEQYF
CDR3nt: TGTGCCAGCAGCATACTAGCGGGAGGGAAGGAGCAGTACTTC

j_gene: TRBJ2-6
abundance: few
d_gene: NA
v_gene: TRBV5-4
CDR3aa: CASSWGGFSSGANVLTF
CDR3nt: TGTGCCAGCAGCTGGGGTGGGTTCAGCTCTGGGGCCAACGTCCTGACTTTC

j_gene: TRBJ2-2
abundance: NA
d_gene: TRBD1
v_gene: TRBV27
CDR3aa: CASTLGQGTGELFF
CDR3nt: TGTGCCAGCACCCTGGGACAGGGGACCGGGGAGCTGTTTTTT

j_gene: TRBJ2-7
abundance: NA
d_gene: TRBD2
v_gene: TRBV20-1
CDR3aa: CSARDLGGHGSSNRLPTYEQYF
CDR3nt: TGCAGTGCTAGAGATTTGGGAGGGCACGGCAGCTCTAATCGGCTCCCCACCTACGAGCAGTACTTC

j_gene: TRBJ2-3
abundance: many
d_gene: TRBD2
v_gene: TRBV12-3/TRBV12-4
CDR3aa: CASTTGGADTQYF
CDR3nt: TGTGCCAGCACCACTGGGGGGGCAGATACGCAGTATTTT